The rows below give T cell receptor beta chains drawn from one sample of a study of regulatory T cells in long-lasting Graves disease. TCRdb recomputed calls from the multiplex PCR reads with MiXCR, one row per CDR3 protein. The sample lists about 500,000 distinct CDR3 sequences, around 13% seen once, with approximately 9.6% in the top ten. Another study also made use of these data, one on T cells in Graves' hyperthyroidism and ophthalmopathy.

Material: peripheral blood mononuclear cells (PBMCs), obtained at new diagnosis, from a patient treated with antithyroid drugs. The receptors come from a woman between 25 and 40 years old with Graves disease. The CDR3 runs from the conserved cysteine through the conserved F or W. A D gene is named only where the DNA matches it firmly. The size entry is marked missing in some rows and otherwise reads once, few, many or a size class.

clone_size,v_call,d_call,j_call,cdr3_aa,cdr3_nt
many,TRBV29-1,.,TRBJ2-3,CSVVGPSEAADTQYF,TGCAGCGTTGTGGGTCCGTCTGAGGCCGCAGATACGCAGTATTTT
few,TRBV4-1,.,TRBJ1-5,CASSPGKSRGGNQPQHF,TGCGCCAGCAGCCCGGGCAAATCACGAGGGGGCAATCAGCCCCAGCATTTT
many,TRBV6-1,TRBD1,TRBJ1-1,CASRPPGTGKGAFF,TGTGCCAGCAGGCCCCCCGGGACAGGGAAGGGAGCTTTCTTT
many,TRBV11-2,.,TRBJ2-1,CASSLDGSSYNEQFF,TGTGCCAGCAGCTTAGACGGTAGCTCCTACAATGAGCAGTTCTTC
.,TRBV5-8,.,TRBJ2-1,CASSTVRGNEQFF,TGTGCCAGCAGCACTGTCCGAGGCAATGAGCAGTTCTTC
.,TRBV19,.,TRBJ2-1,CASSRLTLQYNEQFF,TGTGCCAGTAGTAGGCTAACCCTACAATACAATGAGCAGTTCTTC
.,TRBV4-1,TRBD1,TRBJ2-7,CASRDRDRGIYEQYF,TGCGCCAGCAGAGACCGGGACAGGGGAATCTACGAGCAGTACTTC
many,TRBV7-6,.,TRBJ2-5,CASSSELGGRGETQYF,TGTGCCAGCAGCTCCGAGTTAGGGGGGAGAGGAGAGACCCAGTACTTC
many,TRBV2,TRBD1,TRBJ1-1,CASRSLGTGTPEAFF,TGTGCCAGCAGGTCCTTGGGGACAGGGACCCCTGAAGCTTTCTTT
many,TRBV20-1,.,TRBJ2-5,CSANRDFAGTQYF,TGCAGTGCTAACCGGGACTTCGCAGGGACCCAGTACTTC
many,TRBV2,.,TRBJ1-2,CASRTNNHYGYTF,TGTGCCAGCAGAACAAACAACCACTATGGCTACACCTTC
many,TRBV12-3/TRBV12-4,.,TRBJ1-1,CASTLTNTEAFF,TGTGCCAGCACCCTGACCAACACTGAAGCTTTCTTT
many,TRBV28,.,TRBJ2-2,CASYGISSDTGELFF,TGTGCCAGCTATGGAATATCGTCGGACACCGGGGAGCTGTTTTTT
few,TRBV28,.,TRBJ2-3,CASILTGSPSTDTQYF,TGTGCCAGCATCTTAACGGGGAGCCCTAGCACAGATACGCAGTATTTT
many,TRBV19,TRBD1,TRBJ1-1,CASSWNRGNTEAFF,TGTGCCAGTAGTTGGAACAGGGGGAACACTGAAGCTTTCTTT
many,TRBV20-1,.,TRBJ2-7,CSARQDSSYEQYF,TGCAGTGCCAGACAGGACTCCTCCTACGAGCAGTACTTC
many,TRBV28,.,TRBJ2-7,CASSSVPYEQYF,TGTGCCAGCAGTTCCGTCCCCTACGAGCAGTACTTC
many,TRBV11-2,.,TRBJ2-5,CASSLVRLSGQETQYF,TGTGCCAGCAGCCTGGTTAGATTGAGCGGCCAAGAGACCCAGTACTTC
few,TRBV20-1,TRBD1,TRBJ1-3,CSAQGVSGNTIYF,TGCAGTGCTCAGGGGGTCTCTGGAAACACCATATATTTT
many,TRBV7-6,.,TRBJ1-6,CASSLAQLPTGNSPLHF,TGTGCCAGCAGCTTAGCGCAACTTCCTACGGGAAATTCACCCCTCCACTTT
few,TRBV6-1,.,TRBJ1-1,CASHPRGYFSEAFF,TGTGCCAGCCACCCAAGAGGGTATTTTTCTGAAGCTTTCTTT
.,TRBV10-2,.,TRBJ2-1,CATQGAGASYNEQFF,TGCGCCACTCAAGGGGCGGGGGCGTCCTACAATGAGCAGTTCTTC
many,TRBV2,.,TRBJ1-1,CASSVLDTEAFF,TGTGCCAGCAGCGTTTTAGACACTGAAGCTTTCTTT
few,TRBV20-1,TRBD2,TRBJ2-1,CSASLGLAGNYNEQFF,TGCAGTGCCTCGCTCGGACTAGCGGGAAACTACAATGAGCAGTTCTTC
many,TRBV7-2,.,TRBJ2-7,CASSTQGREYEQYF,TGTGCCAGCAGCACCCAGGGCAGAGAGTACGAGCAGTACTTC
many,TRBV10-3,.,TRBJ1-1,CAISSTGFGTEAFF,TGTGCCATCAGCAGTACAGGGTTTGGAACTGAAGCTTTCTTT
few,TRBV29-1,.,TRBJ2-1,CSVTGTSYSEQFF,TGCAGTGTTACCGGGACTTCGTACAGTGAGCAGTTCTTC